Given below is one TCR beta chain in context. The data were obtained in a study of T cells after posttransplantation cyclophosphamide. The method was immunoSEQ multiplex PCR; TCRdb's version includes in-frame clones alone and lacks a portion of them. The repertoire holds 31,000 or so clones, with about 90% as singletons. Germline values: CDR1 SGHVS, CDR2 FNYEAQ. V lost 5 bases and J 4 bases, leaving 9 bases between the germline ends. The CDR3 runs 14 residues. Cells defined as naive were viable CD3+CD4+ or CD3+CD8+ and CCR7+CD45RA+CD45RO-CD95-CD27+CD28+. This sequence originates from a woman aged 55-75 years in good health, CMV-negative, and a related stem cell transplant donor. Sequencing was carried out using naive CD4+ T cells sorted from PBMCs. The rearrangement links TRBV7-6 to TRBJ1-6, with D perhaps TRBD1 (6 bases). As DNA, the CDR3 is TGTGCCAGCAGCCGTGGACAGTATAATTCACCCCTCCACTTT. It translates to CASSRGQYNSPLHF.